These T cell receptor beta chains were read from a single sample in a study of shared clonotypes between healthy human individuals. Generated by immunoSEQ multiplex PCR, the TCRdb table keeps only in-frame clones and is missing some. The sample gives some 1,600,000 clones, under 99% of which show up once; 0.4% to 0.55% is in the top ten. Sequenced: naive CD4+ T cells sorted from blood. These receptors were obtained from a man aged 25 to 45 in good health. Both conserved end residues are part of each CDR3. D genes are given only for firm matches. Only some rows state a clone size, as once, few, many or a class for expanded clones.

d_gene: NA
len: 12
j_gene: TRBJ2-5
v_gene: TRBV28
abundance: NA
CDR3aa: CASSPQVETQYF
CDR3nt: TGTGCCAGCAGCCCTCAAGTCGAGACCCAGTACTTC

d_gene: TRBD1
len: 13
j_gene: TRBJ1-1
v_gene: TRBV10-2
abundance: NA
CDR3aa: CATQSGQGTEAFF
CDR3nt: TGCGCCACACAATCGGGACAGGGCACTGAAGCTTTCTTT

d_gene: NA
len: 15
j_gene: TRBJ2-1
v_gene: TRBV10-3
abundance: NA
CDR3aa: CAIRGNLGSYNEQFF
CDR3nt: TGTGCCATCAGAGGCAATTTGGGCTCCTACAATGAGCAGTTCTTC

d_gene: TRBD1
len: 14
j_gene: TRBJ1-2
v_gene: TRBV29-1
abundance: once
CDR3aa: CSVEIVWTGSGYTF
CDR3nt: TGCAGCGTTGAGATAGTCTGGACAGGGAGTGGCTACACCTTC

d_gene: NA
len: 13
j_gene: TRBJ2-7
v_gene: TRBV28
abundance: once
CDR3aa: CASTTAPAYEQYF
CDR3nt: TGTGCCAGCACCACAGCGCCAGCCTACGAGCAGTACTTC

d_gene: TRBD1
len: 15
j_gene: TRBJ2-7
v_gene: TRBV19
abundance: NA
CDR3aa: CASRDRGGGLYEQYF
CDR3nt: TGTGCCAGTAGGGACAGGGGCGGCGGACTCTACGAGCAGTACTTC

d_gene: TRBD1
len: 13
j_gene: TRBJ2-7
v_gene: TRBV5-1
abundance: NA
CDR3aa: CASSVRGIYEQYF
CDR3nt: TGCGCCAGCAGCGTCAGGGGGATCTACGAGCAGTACTTC

d_gene: NA
len: 15
j_gene: TRBJ1-4
v_gene: TRBV2
abundance: NA
CDR3aa: CASIRMGQTNEKLFF
CDR3nt: TGTGCCAGCATTAGAATGGGGCAAACTAATGAAAAACTGTTTTTT

d_gene: TRBD2
len: 19
j_gene: TRBJ2-3
v_gene: TRBV9
abundance: NA
CDR3aa: CASSRKLGSPSGSTDTQYF
CDR3nt: TGTGCCAGCAGCCGAAAGCTGGGTTCGCCTAGCGGGAGCACAGATACGCAGTATTTT

d_gene: TRBD1
len: 15
j_gene: TRBJ2-1
v_gene: TRBV9
abundance: NA
CDR3aa: CASRPGQGSHNEQFF
CDR3nt: TGTGCCAGCAGGCCGGGACAGGGGAGTCACAATGAGCAGTTCTTC

d_gene: NA
len: 15
j_gene: TRBJ2-7
v_gene: TRBV5-1
abundance: NA
CDR3aa: CASRRIEAGPYEQYF
CDR3nt: TGCGCCAGCCGGAGGATTGAGGCCGGCCCCTACGAGCAGTACTTC

d_gene: TRBD1
len: 15
j_gene: TRBJ1-5
v_gene: TRBV19
abundance: NA
CDR3aa: CASSIEGQGGQPQHF
CDR3nt: TGTGCCAGTAGTATTGAGGGACAGGGTGGTCAGCCCCAGCATTTT

d_gene: NA
len: 14
j_gene: TRBJ1-1
v_gene: TRBV9
abundance: NA
CDR3aa: CASSVGNMNTEAFF
CDR3nt: TGTGCCAGCAGCGTTGGGAATATGAACACTGAAGCTTTCTTT

d_gene: NA
len: 17
j_gene: TRBJ1-2
v_gene: TRBV6-1
abundance: NA
CDR3aa: CASSEIRGARGAGGYTF
CDR3nt: TGTGCCAGCAGTGAAATTCGTGGGGCTCGGGGGGCAGGAGGCTACACCTTC

d_gene: TRBD1
len: 14
j_gene: TRBJ2-7
v_gene: TRBV19
abundance: NA
CDR3aa: CASSIRGRPYEQYF
CDR3nt: TGTGCCAGTAGTATCAGGGGGCGCCCATACGAGCAGTACTTC

d_gene: NA
len: 13
j_gene: TRBJ1-2
v_gene: TRBV7-2
abundance: NA
CDR3aa: CASSLGQSYGYTF
CDR3nt: TGTGCCAGCAGCCTCGGACAAAGCTATGGCTACACCTTC

d_gene: NA
len: 15
j_gene: TRBJ2-7
v_gene: TRBV6-1
abundance: NA
CDR3aa: CASSETGTFHYEQYF
CDR3nt: TGTGCCAGCAGTGAAACGGGGACATTCCATTACGAGCAGTACTTC

d_gene: TRBD1
len: 13
j_gene: TRBJ2-5
v_gene: TRBV6-5
abundance: NA
CDR3aa: CASSYRDRETQYF
CDR3nt: TGTGCCAGCAGTTACAGGGACAGGGAGACCCAGTACTTC

d_gene: TRBD2
len: 17
j_gene: TRBJ2-1
v_gene: TRBV28
abundance: NA
CDR3aa: CASSPWTSGNPYNEQFF
CDR3nt: TGTGCCAGCAGTCCATGGACTAGCGGGAACCCCTACAATGAGCAGTTCTTC

d_gene: TRBD2
len: 16
j_gene: TRBJ2-3
v_gene: TRBV28
abundance: once
CDR3aa: CATHGTSGSGADTQYF
CDR3nt: TGTGCCACCCACGGGACTAGCGGGAGTGGGGCAGATACGCAGTATTTT

d_gene: NA
len: 15
j_gene: TRBJ2-6
v_gene: TRBV5-5
abundance: NA
CDR3aa: CASSPVSSGANVLTF
CDR3nt: TGTGCCAGCAGCCCAGTTAGCTCTGGGGCCAACGTCCTGACTTTC

d_gene: TRBD2
len: 16
j_gene: TRBJ2-7
v_gene: TRBV4-2
abundance: NA
CDR3aa: CASSHSTSGRVHEQYF
CDR3nt: TGTGCCAGCAGCCACTCGACTAGCGGGAGGGTCCACGAGCAGTACTTC

d_gene: TRBD1
len: 16
j_gene: TRBJ2-2
v_gene: TRBV11-2
abundance: NA
CDR3aa: CASSFWGQASTGELFF
CDR3nt: TGTGCCAGCAGCTTTTGGGGACAGGCCTCAACCGGGGAGCTGTTTTTT

d_gene: NA
len: 14
j_gene: TRBJ1-3
v_gene: TRBV25-1
abundance: NA
CDR3aa: CASSTPGPGNTIYF
CDR3nt: TGTGCCAGCAGTACTCCGGGTCCCGGAAACACCATATATTTT

d_gene: NA
len: 12
j_gene: TRBJ1-5
v_gene: TRBV7-8
abundance: NA
CDR3aa: CASSFANQPQHF
CDR3nt: TGTGCCAGCAGCTTTGCCAATCAGCCCCAGCATTTT

d_gene: NA
len: 13
j_gene: TRBJ2-7
v_gene: TRBV6-6
abundance: NA
CDR3aa: CASSYGRDYEQYF
CDR3nt: TGTGCCAGCAGTTACGGGCGGGACTACGAGCAGTACTTC

d_gene: TRBD2
len: 17
j_gene: TRBJ2-1
v_gene: TRBV7-9
abundance: NA
CDR3aa: CASSPRREGLGGDEQFF
CDR3nt: TGTGCCAGCAGCCCCAGGCGGGAGGGCCTGGGGGGCGATGAGCAGTTCTTC

d_gene: NA
len: 14
j_gene: TRBJ2-2
v_gene: TRBV5-1
abundance: NA
CDR3aa: CASSPGSNTGELFF
CDR3nt: TGCGCCAGCAGCCCGGGTTCGAACACCGGGGAGCTGTTTTTT

d_gene: NA
len: 14
j_gene: TRBJ2-3
v_gene: TRBV14
abundance: NA
CDR3aa: CASSHRDFTDTQYF
CDR3nt: TGTGCCAGCAGCCACCGGGACTTTACAGATACGCAGTATTTT

d_gene: TRBD2
len: 16
j_gene: TRBJ2-1
v_gene: TRBV9
abundance: once
CDR3aa: CASSVGLAGVTNEQFF
CDR3nt: TGTGCCAGCAGCGTAGGTTTAGCGGGAGTCACTAATGAGCAGTTCTTC

d_gene: NA
len: 16
j_gene: TRBJ1-2
v_gene: TRBV19
abundance: NA
CDR3aa: CAISPSGQIRNYGYTF
CDR3nt: TGTGCCATTAGCCCTTCAGGACAGATCCGGAACTATGGCTACACCTTC

d_gene: NA
len: 13
j_gene: TRBJ2-5
v_gene: TRBV7-3
abundance: NA
CDR3aa: CASSFRDGETQYF
CDR3nt: TGTGCCAGCAGCTTCCGGGACGGAGAGACCCAGTACTTC

d_gene: TRBD1
len: 14
j_gene: TRBJ2-7
v_gene: TRBV18
abundance: NA
CDR3aa: CASSPTGLSGEQYF
CDR3nt: TGTGCCAGCTCACCGACAGGGTTGAGTGGGGAGCAGTACTTC

d_gene: NA
len: 11
j_gene: TRBJ2-7
v_gene: TRBV20-1
abundance: NA
CDR3aa: CSASVSYEQYF
CDR3nt: TGCAGTGCTAGCGTAAGTTACGAGCAGTACTTC

d_gene: TRBD1
len: 18
j_gene: TRBJ1-2
v_gene: TRBV9
abundance: NA
CDR3aa: CASSVGGSRTGINYGYTF
CDR3nt: TGTGCCAGCAGCGTAGGTGGGAGCCGGACAGGTATAAACTATGGCTACACCTTC

d_gene: NA
len: 15
j_gene: TRBJ1-1
v_gene: TRBV5-4
abundance: NA
CDR3aa: CASSSEGGTGTEAFF
CDR3nt: TGTGCCAGCAGCTCGGAAGGGGGGACGGGGACTGAAGCTTTCTTT

d_gene: NA
len: 13
j_gene: TRBJ1-1
v_gene: TRBV7-2
abundance: once
CDR3aa: CASSPTMNTEAFF
CDR3nt: TGTGCCAGCAGCCCCACAATGAACACTGAAGCTTTCTTT

d_gene: TRBD1
len: 16
j_gene: TRBJ2-1
v_gene: TRBV25-1
abundance: NA
CDR3aa: CASSQSRGTGGYEQFF
CDR3nt: TGTGCCAGCAGTCAAAGCCGGGGGACAGGGGGTTATGAGCAGTTCTTC

d_gene: NA
len: 22
j_gene: TRBJ1-3
v_gene: TRBV15
abundance: NA
CDR3aa: CATSRDPRTGRGVSRPGNTIYF
CDR3nt: TGTGCCACCAGCAGAGATCCCCGAACAGGGCGCGGGGTATCAAGACCTGGAAACACCATATATTTT

d_gene: TRBD1
len: 15
j_gene: TRBJ2-7
v_gene: TRBV28
abundance: NA
CDR3aa: CASSSPTGSLRGQYF
CDR3nt: TGTGCCAGCAGTTCCCCGACAGGGAGTCTACGGGGGCAGTACTTC

d_gene: NA
len: 15
j_gene: TRBJ1-1
v_gene: TRBV11-3
abundance: NA
CDR3aa: CASSLGRGRDTEAFF
CDR3nt: TGTGCCAGCAGCTTAGGCCGGGGCAGGGACACTGAAGCTTTCTTT

d_gene: TRBD1
len: 18
j_gene: TRBJ2-1
v_gene: TRBV5-4
abundance: NA
CDR3aa: CASSLGTPTGPLYNEQFF
CDR3nt: TGTGCCAGCAGCTTGGGTACCCCGACAGGGCCCCTCTACAATGAGCAGTTCTTC

d_gene: NA
len: 14
j_gene: TRBJ2-1
v_gene: TRBV9
abundance: NA
CDR3aa: CASSMVGGYNEQFF
CDR3nt: TGTGCCAGCAGCATGGTAGGGGGGTACAATGAGCAGTTCTTC

d_gene: NA
len: 15
j_gene: TRBJ2-1
v_gene: TRBV5-1
abundance: NA
CDR3aa: CASSLGGSGNNEQFF
CDR3nt: TGCGCCAGCAGCTTGGGAGGGAGTGGAAACAATGAGCAGTTCTTC

d_gene: TRBD2
len: 16
j_gene: TRBJ2-1
v_gene: TRBV5-5
abundance: NA
CDR3aa: CASSLGLAGDYNEQFF
CDR3nt: TGTGCCAGCAGCTTGGGACTAGCGGGAGATTACAATGAGCAGTTCTTC

d_gene: NA
len: 13
j_gene: TRBJ1-1
v_gene: TRBV28
abundance: NA
CDR3aa: CASRYPGAPDAFF
CDR3nt: TGTGCCAGCAGATATCCGGGAGCCCCGGACGCTTTCTTT